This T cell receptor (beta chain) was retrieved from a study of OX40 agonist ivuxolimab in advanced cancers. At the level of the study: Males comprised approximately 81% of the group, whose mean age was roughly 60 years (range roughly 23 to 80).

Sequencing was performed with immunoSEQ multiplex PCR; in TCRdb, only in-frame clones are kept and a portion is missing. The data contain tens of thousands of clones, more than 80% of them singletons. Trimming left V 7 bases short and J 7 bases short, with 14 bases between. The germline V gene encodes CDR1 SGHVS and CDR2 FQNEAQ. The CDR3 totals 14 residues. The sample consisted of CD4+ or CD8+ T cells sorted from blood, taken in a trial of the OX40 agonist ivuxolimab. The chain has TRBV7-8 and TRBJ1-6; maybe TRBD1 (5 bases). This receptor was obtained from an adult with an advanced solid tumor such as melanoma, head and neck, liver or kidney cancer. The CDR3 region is CASNPGEGNSPLHF. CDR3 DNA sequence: TGTGCCAGCAACCCCGGGGAGGGGAATTCACCCCTCCACTTT.